The clone carrying this T cell receptor (beta chain) appeared many times. Its antigen is currently unknown. The time point denotes: persistent/refractory GD, antithyroid drugs over 5 years with positive TRAb. Construction of the TCR library relied on RNA isolated from PBMCs. Combining iRepertoire HTBI primers with Arm-PCR of CDR3 regions, the authors built TCR beta libraries. One entry per CDR3 protein, called by TCRdb with MiXCR from the multiplex PCR reads. The table shows some 430,000 distinct CDR3 sequences, with 20% to 25% occurring only once. Germline V gives CDR1 SNHLY, CDR2 FYNNEI. Trimming removed 6 bases at V and 7 bases at J, with 15 bases between. This CDR3 region has 14 residues. The sample originates from a study of regulatory T cells in long-lasting Graves disease. The overall study: To qualify as persistent, Graves' disease required over 5 years of antithyroid drugs with positive TSH receptor antibodies. Study conclusions and caveats: The researchers studied only peripheral blood, not thyroid tissue.

The chain has TRBV2 and TRBJ1-4, with TRBD1 as a possible D gene (5 bases). This TCR derives from a female donor with Graves disease. This sample comprised peripheral blood mononuclear cells (PBMCs), obtained when the disease was refractory, from a patient treated with antithyroid drugs. CDR3 bases: TGTGCCAGCAGGGTTAGAGGGACGGGTGAAAAACTGTTTTTT. Protein: CASRVRGTGEKLFF.